This paragraph covers one T cell receptor beta chain sequence. These data belong to a study of blood T cell repertoires in COVID-19. Authors' data handling: Reference gene primer amplification in the assay estimated nucleated cell counts. Data came from immunoSEQ multiplex PCR; TCRdb stores just in-frame clones and leaves some out. V, J and clone size reflect that table, while D and trimming were determined from the DNA. This table holds approximately 300,000 clones, around 88% found once. The ends were cut back, 7 bases at V and 5 bases at J, with 17 bases in the middle. The germline gives CDR1 SNHLY, CDR2 FYNNEI. The CDR3 length is 14 residues.

This clonotype was sampled from a woman in her fifties or sixties with acute or convalescent COVID-19. The chain employs TRBV2 and TRBJ1-1; the D gene is possibly TRBD1 (5 bases). The sequencing sample was made of peripheral blood. The CDR3 reads CASTGPGRGTEAFF. DNA for the CDR3: TGTGCCAGCACCGGACCAGGGAGGGGAACTGAAGCTTTCTTT.